This TCR beta chain was sequenced for a study of T cell responses to AZD1222 COVID-19 vaccine. Study-level results: Donors were largely white British and mainly female; clonal diversity was possibly underestimated. Only five to seven AZD1222 recipients were seropositive at baseline. Nearly half of unique spike-specific TCRs reportedly avoided B.1.351 and B.1.1.7 mutated regions. Only after the peak T cell response were repertoires sampled.

Using immunoSEQ multiplex PCR, the repertoire was profiled, and TCRdb retains in-frame clones only, with some absent. The repertoire includes about 140,000 clones, just under 95% of them detected once, and about 1.4% sits in the top ten. The length of the CDR3 is 15 residues. V was shortened by 5 bases and J by 1 base, with 14 bases between the two germline ends. The germline gives CDR1 MDHEN, CDR2 SYDVKM. Remarks on this clone: Its antigen remains unidentified.

The rearrangement uses TRBV28 and TRBJ2-5; a possible D gene is TRBD2 (6 bases). The sequences come from peripheral blood, collected on day 0 of AZD1222 vaccination. The TCR sequence derives from an adult in good health. CDR3 protein: CASSTGGGLQETQYF. The CDR3 nucleotides read TGTGCCAGCAGTACTGGAGGAGGGCTCCAAGAGACCCAGTACTTC.